The 27 T cell receptor beta chains below come from one sample, sequenced in a study of monozygotic twins with cystic fibrosis. The table came from immunoSEQ multiplex PCR; TCRdb's copy has only in-frame clones and leaves some out. Here the sample spans 12,000 to 15,000 clones, around 83% being singletons. The source material was blood. The receptors come from a boy aged 10-17 years with cystic fibrosis.

V usage is TRBV5-4 and J usage is TRBJ1-2, with 7 bases identical to TRBD1. The length of the CDR3 is 14 residues. J lost 6 bases, V lost 5 bases, and 10 bases had no gene match. In germline, CDR1 is SGHNT, CDR2 YYREEE (reference sequence). Here the CDR3 DNA reads TGTGCCAGCAGTCGGGAAGACAGGGTTCATGGCTACACCTTC. This sequence encodes CASSREDRVHGYTF.

This clone was picked up one time. The chain joins TRBV30 to TRBJ2-1; 8 bases are shared with TRBD1. Germline V gene lookup returns CDR1 GTSNPN and CDR2 SVGIG (reference sequence). The CDR3 length is 12 residues. The ends lost 0 bases at V and 12 bases at J; junction bases unmatched: 4. The CDR3 sequence: CAWSVRQGRQFF. The CDR3 coding sequence is TGTGCCTGGAGTGTACGACAGGGGAGGCAGTTCTTC.

This clone was observed a single time. CDR3 coding DNA: TGTGCCAGCAGCTTAGATCACAATGAGCAGTTCTTC. Translating gives CASSLDHNEQFF. The chain uses TRBV7-2 and TRBJ2-1, with no clear D. CDR3 length equals 12 residues. The V gene lost 1 base and the J gene lost 5 bases, with 3 bases spanning the gap. From germline, CDR1 is SGHTA and CDR2 FQGNSA. Drawing the rest from reference TRBV7-2 and TRBJ2-1, the complete variable domain is GAGVSQSPSNKVTEKGKDVELRCDPISGHTALYWYRQSLGQGLEFLIYFQGNSAPDKSGLPSDRFSAERTGGSVSTLTIQRTQQEDSAVYLCASSLDHNEQFFGPGTRLTVL.

The chain combines TRBV7-9 with TRBJ1-1; D call uncertain. Per germline, CDR1 SEHNR and CDR2 FQNEAQ (reference sequence). Trimming removed 2 bases from V and 10 bases from J, with 8 bases in between. CDR3 length: 11 residues. The CDR3 loop reads CASSLYLAAFF. The CDR3, as DNA: TGTGCCAGCAGCTTATATCTGGCAGCTTTCTTT.

The gene calls are TRBV30 and TRBJ2-7; TRBD1 agrees at 9 bases. The CDR3 has 14 amino acids. The J segment lost 6 bases and the V segment lost 3 bases, leaving 9 bases of the junction unmatched. Germline CDR1 GTSNPN, CDR2 SVGIG (reference sequence). The CDR3 sequence: CAWSPGQGWVEQYF. As DNA, the CDR3 is TGTGCCTGGAGCCCGGGACAGGGTTGGGTCGAGCAGTACTTC.

V usage is TRBV5-1 and J usage is TRBJ1-2, with D perhaps TRBD1 (6 bases). CDR1 SGHRS and CDR2 YFSETQ come from the germline V gene. The CDR3 covers 16 residues. Trimming stripped 3 bases from V and 8 bases from J, with 23 bases between. The CDR3 is CASSSGNGVQGRGYTF. CDR3 DNA sequence: TGCGCCAGCAGCTCGGGTAATGGAGTACAGGGACGCGGCTACACCTTC.

This clone showed up just once. The rearrangement uses TRBV6-1 and TRBJ1-2; unclear D gene. Germline-derived CDR1 and CDR2 are MNHNS and SASEGT. Trimming shortened V by 8 bases and J by 4 bases, and 14 bases separated the two germline ends. The CDR3 sequence is 13 residues long. This CDR3 reads CASVPSGSYGYTF. Written as DNA, the CDR3 is TGTGCCAGCGTTCCGTCCGGGAGCTATGGCTACACCTTC.

The chain combines TRBV18 with TRBJ2-3; D may be TRBD1 (6 bases). V lost 3 bases to trimming and J lost 6 bases, with 16 bases between them. CDR1 is KGHSH, CDR2 LQKENI, per germline. This CDR3 spans 15 amino acids. CDR3 sequence (DNA): TGTGCCAGCTCACCTTACCTACAGGGATCGGATACGCAGTATTTT. Its protein is CASSPYLQGSDTQYF.

The rearrangement links TRBV30 to TRBJ1-2; 8 nucleotides match TRBD1. The germline gives CDR1 GTSNPN, CDR2 SVGIG (reference sequence). V was clipped by 0 bases and J by 4 bases; unmatched bases: 10. CDR3 length equals 16 residues. CDR3 residues: CAWSVFRGLFSYGYTF. The DNA for the CDR3 is TGTGCCTGGAGTGTATTCAGGGGGCTCTTTAGCTATGGCTACACCTTC.

This clone was picked up one time. The V call is TRBV6-5, the J call TRBJ1-6, with D perhaps TRBD1 (6 bases). The V gene's germline CDR1 is MNHEY and CDR2 SVGAGI. V gave up 5 bases and J gave up 5 bases, with 10 bases separating them. The CDR3 is 14 residues long. The CDR3 is CASSPRQDNSPLHF. CDR3 DNA sequence: TGTGCCAGCAGTCCGCGACAGGATAATTCACCCCTCCACTTT.

V and J are TRBV27 and TRBJ2-7; 9 nucleotides agree with TRBD2. The V gene end was trimmed by 2 bases and the J gene end by 7 bases; junction bases not matched to a gene: 6. Germline loops: CDR1 MNHEY, CDR2 SMNVEV (reference sequence). The CDR3 is made up of 14 amino acids. For the CDR3, the DNA is TGTGCCAGCAGTTTAAGCGGGAGGCTGGGGGAGCAGTACTTC. It encodes CASSLSGRLGEQYF.

The DNA for the CDR3 is TGTGCCAGCAGTGCCCATGGGACTGTCAACTATGGCTACACCTTC. Protein: CASSAHGTVNYGYTF. The J gene is TRBJ1-2, the V gene TRBV6-5; D perhaps matches TRBD1 (5 bases). The CDR3 is 15 amino acids. V shed 5 bases and J shed 2 bases, with 15 bases lying between them. CDR1 and CDR2 (germline): MNHEY, SVGAGI.

The rearrangement links TRBV29-1 to TRBJ1-2; D is perhaps TRBD1 (6 bases). V gave up 6 bases and J gave up 8 bases, with 19 bases separating them. Germline assignment: CDR1 SQVTM and CDR2 ANQGSEA. This CDR3 is built from 13 residues. For the CDR3, the DNA is TGCAGCGTCCGGATCAGGGGAGTGGGAGGCTACACCTTC. Translation gives CSVRIRGVGGYTF. The whole variable domain, filled in from reference TRBV29-1 and TRBJ1-2, reads SAVISQKPSRDICQRGTSLTIQCQVDSQVTMMFWYRQQPGQSLTLIATANQGSEATYESGFVIDKFPISRPNLTFSTLTVSNMSPEDSSIYLCSVRIRGVGGYTFGSGTRLTVV.

The J gene is TRBJ2-5, the V gene TRBV7-9, with 12 bases that match TRBD2. Looked up from germline, CDR1 is SEHNR and CDR2 is FQNEAQ (reference sequence). The V segment lost 1 base and the J segment 4 bases; nucleotides outside the gene matches: 4. This CDR3 comprises 16 residues. CDR3: CASSLGTSGDRETQYF. The CDR3, as DNA: TGTGCCAGCAGCTTAGGGACTAGCGGGGACCGAGAGACCCAGTACTTC.

V gene TRBV5-1 combines with J gene TRBJ2-3; D is perhaps TRBD2 (6 bases). Germline loops: CDR1 SGHRS, CDR2 YFSETQ. The CDR3 loop spans 14 amino acids. The germline V and J ends were trimmed by 2 bases and 2 bases, with 9 bases remaining between them. Here the CDR3 DNA reads TGCGCCAGCAGCTTCGGCGGGGCCACAGATACGCAGTATTTT. It codes for CASSFGGATDTQYF.

This chain uses TRBV25-1 with TRBJ2-1; 10 nucleotides align to TRBD1. Per germline, CDR1 MGHDK and CDR2 SYGVNS. This CDR3 is 17 amino acids long. J was trimmed by 7 bases and V by 7 bases; bases with no gene match: 16. The CDR3 DNA reads as TGTGCCAGCACCCGAGGGTCGTTAGGGACAGGGGATAATGAGCAGTTCTTC. It is translated as CASTRGSLGTGDNEQFF.

The chain uses TRBV5-6 and TRBJ1-2; TRBD1 agrees at 7 bases. Trimming removed 4 bases from V and 5 bases from J; junction bases left unmatched: 5. Germline assignment: CDR1 SGHDT and CDR2 YYEEEE. The CDR3 runs 13 residues. The CDR3: CASSTGQNYGYTF. CDR3 in DNA: TGTGCCAGCAGCACGGGACAGAATTATGGCTACACCTTC.

This clone was recorded a few times. This rearrangement joins TRBV5-4 to TRBJ2-1; D is ambiguous. The CDR3 length is 13 residues. Trimming removed 4 bases at V and 1 base at J, with 6 bases between. Germline CDR1 SGHNT, CDR2 YYREEE (reference sequence). CDR3 loop: CASSEGSYNEQFF. CDR3 DNA sequence: TGTGCCAGCAGCGAAGGTTCCTACAATGAGCAGTTCTTC.

The chain has TRBV29-1 and TRBJ1-1; perhaps TRBD1 as D (5 bases). Germline V lookup: CDR1 SQVTM, CDR2 ANQGSEA. V lost 4 bases and J 0 bases, leaving 15 bases between the germline ends. The CDR3 length is 15 residues. CDR3 nucleotide sequence: TGCAGCGTTGGCCCAGGGTGGGGAATGAACACTGAAGCTTTCTTT. Translated, it gives CSVGPGWGMNTEAFF.

This clone was seen more than once but under ten times. The V and J genes are TRBV7-8 and TRBJ2-1; TRBD2 matches at 11 bases. Trimming removed 5 bases from V and 0 bases from J; junction bases left unmatched: 3. The germline V gene has CDR1 SGHVS and CDR2 FQNEAQ. The CDR3 contains 16 residues. This CDR3 is CASSRLAGSSYNEQFF. CDR3 in DNA: TGTGCCAGCAGCAGACTAGCGGGGAGCTCCTACAATGAGCAGTTCTTC. Looking up the rest from reference TRBV7-8 and TRBJ2-1 gives the full variable domain: GAGVSQSPRYKVAKRGQDVALRCDPISGHVSLFWYQQALGQGPEFLTYFQNEAQLDKSGLPSDRFFAERPEGSVSTLKIQRTQQEDSAVYLCASSRLAGSSYNEQFFGPGTRLTVL.

The CDR3 loop reads CSAPWVTVNTGELFF. Here the CDR3 DNA reads TGCAGCGCCCCCTGGGTGACGGTGAACACCGGGGAGCTGTTTTTT. The V gene is TRBV29-1, the J gene TRBJ2-2; D call uncertain. CDR3 length: 15 amino acids. CDR1 is SQVTM, CDR2 ANQGSEA, per germline. Deletions cut 7 bases from V and 1 base from J, with 16 bases between.

The rearrangement uses TRBV4-1 and TRBJ2-2, with no clear D. This CDR3 is built from 14 residues. Trimming left V 2 bases short and J 4 bases short, with 8 bases between. Germline V gene sequence: CDR1 MGHRA, CDR2 YSYEKL. The CDR3 nucleotides read TGCGCCAGCAGCCAACCCCTTAGCACCGGGGAGCTGTTTTTT. Translated: CASSQPLSTGELFF.

The rearrangement joins TRBV18 to TRBJ1-2, with D possibly TRBD1 on 5 matching bases. The CDR3 spans 13 residues. The V gene lost 5 bases and the J gene lost 7 bases, with 14 bases spanning the gap. Germline V CDR1 and CDR2: KGHSH, LQKENI. In DNA form, the CDR3 reads TGTGCCAGCTCATTCCCCAGGGCTTCTGGCTACACCTTC. Residues: CASSFPRASGYTF.

This sequence joins TRBV6-6 and TRBJ1-5; 10 bases match TRBD1. This CDR3 has 14 residues. The germline gives CDR1 MNHNY, CDR2 SVGAGI (reference sequence). J was trimmed by 6 bases and V by 5 bases; bases with no gene match: 4. CDR3 nucleotide sequence: TGTGCCAGCAGTCATGGACAGGGGGTTCAGCCCCAGCATTTT. This sequence encodes CASSHGQGVQPQHF.

The rearrangement joins TRBV18 to TRBJ2-1, with TRBD2 matching 11 bases. Trimming cost V 4 bases and J 4 bases; bases outside gene matches: 6. Germline CDR1 and CDR2: KGHSH and LQKENI. The CDR3 totals 16 residues. CDR3: CASSRLTSGDYNEQFF. The CDR3 DNA follows: TGTGCCAGCTCACGTCTGACTAGCGGGGATTACAATGAGCAGTTCTTC. Together with reference TRBV18 and TRBJ2-1, the CDR3 gives the full variable domain: NAGVMQNPRHLVRRRGQEARLRCSPMKGHSHVYWYRQLPEEGLKFMVYLQKENIIDESGMPKERFSAEFPKEGPSILRIQQVVRGDSAAYFCASSRLTSGDYNEQFFGPGTRLTVL.

This CDR3 is CASGRDPTDTQYF. In nucleotides, the CDR3 is TGTGCCAGCGGAAGGGACCCCACAGATACGCAGTATTTT. This chain joins TRBV27 and TRBJ2-3; D is tentatively TRBD1 or TRBD2 (5 bases each). The germline V and J ends were trimmed by 8 bases and 2 bases, with 11 bases remaining between them. CDR3 length: 13 amino acids. The germline gives CDR1 MNHEY, CDR2 SMNVEV (reference sequence).

The chain employs TRBV29-1 and TRBJ2-7; D not certain. V was shortened by 6 bases and J by 0 bases, with 9 bases between the two germline ends. This CDR3 has 12 amino acids. Germline V gene sequence: CDR1 SQVTM, CDR2 ANQGSEA. The CDR3 protein is CSVEKNSYEQYF. Written as DNA, the CDR3 is TGCAGCGTCGAGAAAAACTCCTACGAGCAGTACTTC.